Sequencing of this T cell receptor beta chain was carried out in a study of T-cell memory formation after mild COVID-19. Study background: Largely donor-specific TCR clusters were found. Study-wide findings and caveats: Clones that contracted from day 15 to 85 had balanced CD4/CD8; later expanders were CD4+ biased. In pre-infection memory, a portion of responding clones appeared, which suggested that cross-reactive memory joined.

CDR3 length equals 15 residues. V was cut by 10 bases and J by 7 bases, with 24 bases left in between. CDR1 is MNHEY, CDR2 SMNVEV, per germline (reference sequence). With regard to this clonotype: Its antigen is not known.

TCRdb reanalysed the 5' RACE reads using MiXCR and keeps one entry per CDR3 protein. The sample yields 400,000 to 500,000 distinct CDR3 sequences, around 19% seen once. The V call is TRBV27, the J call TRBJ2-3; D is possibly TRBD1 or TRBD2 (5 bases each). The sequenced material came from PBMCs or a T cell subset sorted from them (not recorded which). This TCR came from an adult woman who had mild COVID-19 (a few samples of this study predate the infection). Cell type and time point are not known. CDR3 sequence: CATRTGLAELNTQYF. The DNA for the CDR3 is TGTGCCACCCGCACAGGACTCGCTGAACTTAATACGCAGTATTTT.